Sequencing of this TCR beta chain was carried out in a study of blood T cell repertoires in COVID-19. Overall study: COVID-19 samples collected from the United States, Italy and Spain covered acute and convalescent phases.

The CDR3 consists of 16 residues. The germline V gene encodes CDR1 SSHAT and CDR2 FNYEAQ (reference sequence). Clones were sequenced by immunoSEQ multiplex PCR, and TCRdb holds only the in-frame ones, with some missing. This sample has about 150,000 clones; roughly 80% occur once, and the top ten carry roughly 8.3%. Note on this clone: An end of the junction differs from the germline gene, which may be a read error.

This clonotype was sampled from a human donor with acute or convalescent COVID-19. The donor label of this sample is uncertain. V usage is TRBV7-7 and J usage is TRBJ2-1; 7 nucleotides line up with TRBD2. What was sequenced was peripheral blood. The DNA of the CDR3 is TGTGCTAGCAGCCCTACTTCCGGGGGGTCCTACAATGAGCAGTTCTTC. Residues: CASSPTSGGSYNEQFF.